Listed here are 2 T cell receptor beta chains from one sample, sequenced in a study of CD8+CD57+ T cells in acquired aplastic anemia. Patients picked for sequencing had shown CD8+CD57+ cell expansion detected by flow cytometry. Genomic DNA, the template, was used for profiling of the TCR beta VDJ and CDR3. TCRdb called the reads again in MiXCR, with one record for every CDR3 protein. The data hold 150,000 to 200,000 distinct CDR3 sequences, with less than 50% observed a single time. Sequenced input: sorted CD4+, CD8+, or CD8+CD57+ T cells (not recorded which) from PBMCs. The source of these receptors is a human donor with aplastic anemia.

The CDR3 sequence is CASRGGEEYGYTF. The DNA for the CDR3 is TGTGCCAGCAGGGGCGGGGAAGAATATGGCTACACCTTC. V and J are TRBV7-8 and TRBJ1-2; D remains ambiguous. The CDR3 is 13 residues long. Germline values: CDR1 SGHVS, CDR2 FQNEAQ. Trimming removed 6 bases at V and 5 bases at J, with 13 bases between.

J is TRBJ1-6 and V is TRBV19, with D maybe TRBD1 (6 bases). Germline V CDR1 and CDR2: LNHDA, SQIVND (reference sequence). Trimming shortened V by 6 bases and J by 12 bases, and 15 bases separated the two germline ends. The length of the CDR3 is 13 residues. The CDR3 nucleotides are TGTGCCAGTAGCGGCAGGGGTGGATTACCCCTCCACTTT. This translates into CASSGRGGLPLHF. Full variable domain (missing parts from reference TRBV19 and TRBJ1-6): DGGITQSPKYLFRKEGQNVTLSCEQNLNHDAMYWYRQDPGQGLRLIYYSQIVNDFQKGDIAEGYSVSREKKESFPLTVTSAQKNPTAFYLCASSGRGGLPLHFGNGTRLTVT.